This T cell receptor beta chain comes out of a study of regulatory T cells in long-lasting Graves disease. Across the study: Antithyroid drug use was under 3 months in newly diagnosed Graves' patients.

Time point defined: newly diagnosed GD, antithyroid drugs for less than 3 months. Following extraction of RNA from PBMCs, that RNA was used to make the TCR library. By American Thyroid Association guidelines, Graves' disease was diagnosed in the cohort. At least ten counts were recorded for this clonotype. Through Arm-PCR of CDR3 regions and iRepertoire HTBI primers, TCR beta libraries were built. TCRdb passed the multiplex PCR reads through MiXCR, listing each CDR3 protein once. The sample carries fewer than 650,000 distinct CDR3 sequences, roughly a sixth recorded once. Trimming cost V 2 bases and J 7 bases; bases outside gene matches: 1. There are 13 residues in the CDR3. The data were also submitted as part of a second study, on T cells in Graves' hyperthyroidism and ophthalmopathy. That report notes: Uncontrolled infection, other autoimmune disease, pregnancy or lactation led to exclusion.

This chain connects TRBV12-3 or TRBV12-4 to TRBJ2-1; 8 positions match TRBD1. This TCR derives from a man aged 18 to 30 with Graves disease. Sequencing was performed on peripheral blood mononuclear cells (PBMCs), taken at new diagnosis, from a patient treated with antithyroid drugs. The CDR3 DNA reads TGTGCCAGCAGTTTACAGGGGGCTAATGAGCAGTTCTTC. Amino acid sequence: CASSLQGANEQFF.